These 29 T cell receptor beta chains were all obtained from the same sample, sequenced in a study of blood T cell repertoires in COVID-19. TCRdb's copy holds only in-frame clones and misses some; the assay was immunoSEQ multiplex PCR. The sample lists 200,000 to 300,000 clones, around 86% occurring once. The sample consisted of PBMCs or T cells enriched from blood (not recorded which). The receptors were sampled from a woman between 50 and 59 years old who had recovered from COVID-19.

The rearrangement uses TRBV5-4 and TRBJ1-2, with TRBD1 as a possible D gene (6 bases). The CDR3 spans 13 residues. V lost 0 bases, J lost 6 bases, and 9 bases lay in between. From germline, CDR1 is SGHNT and CDR2 YYREEE (reference sequence). CDR3: CASSLVAGDGYTF. CDR3 DNA sequence: TGTGCCAGCAGCTTGGTGGCAGGGGATGGCTACACCTTC.

V and J are TRBV28 and TRBJ2-7; 8 positions match TRBD1. The V and J ends lost 1 base and 1 base, in that order; junction bases with no gene match: 3. CDR3 length: 15 amino acids. Germline CDR1 MDHEN, CDR2 SYDVKM. DNA for the CDR3: TGTGCCAGCAGTTTATTGCAGGGGGCTTCCTACGAGCAGTACTTC. Residues: CASSLLQGASYEQYF.

The chain employs TRBV7-3 and TRBJ2-3; D may be TRBD2 (6 bases). Per germline, CDR1 SGHTA and CDR2 FQGTGA. V lost 1 base to trimming and J lost 0 bases, with 11 bases between them. The CDR3 totals 16 residues. CDR3 DNA: TGTGCCAGCAGCTTAAATGGGCTAGCGAGCACAGATACGCAGTATTTT. Translating gives CASSLNGLASTDTQYF.

The chain joins TRBV30 to TRBJ2-3; 8 positions agree with TRBD1. The CDR3 length is 13 residues. Germline trimming cut 4 bases from V and 4 bases from J; bases unmatched to any gene: 4. Germline loops: CDR1 GTSNPN, CDR2 SVGIG (reference sequence). CDR3 in amino acids: CAWNRGAADTQYF. Written as DNA, the CDR3 is TGTGCCTGGAACAGGGGGGCCGCAGATACGCAGTATTTT. The full variable domain, completed using reference TRBV30 and TRBJ2-3, is SQTIHQWPATLVQPVGSPLSLECTVEGTSNPNLYWYRQAAGRGLQLLFYSVGIGQISSEVPQNLSASRPQDRQFILSSKKLLLSDSGFYLCAWNRGAADTQYFGPGTRLTVL.

The rearrangement links TRBV24-1 to TRBJ2-3; a possible D gene is TRBD2 (7 bases). This CDR3 is 13 amino acids long. CDR1 and CDR2 (germline): KGHDR, SFDVKD. V was trimmed by 7 bases and J by 6 bases, leaving 13 bases between them. CDR3 DNA sequence: TGTGCCACCAGAGGGGGGGTTTCGGATACGCAGTATTTT. Protein product: CATRGGVSDTQYF.

V gene TRBV4-1 combines with J gene TRBJ2-2; TRBD1 aligns across 7 bases. Germline assignment: CDR1 MGHRA and CDR2 YSYEKL. The CDR3 spans 17 residues. V lost 2 bases and J lost 4; bases outside the gene matches: 10. The DNA for the CDR3 is TGCGCCAGCAGCCAACGTCCTGGACAGGCGAGCACCGGGGAGCTGTTTTTT. Translating gives CASSQRPGQASTGELFF.

J is TRBJ2-1 and V is TRBV5-1; 10 nucleotides align to TRBD1. The length of the CDR3 is 16 residues. CDR1 and CDR2 from the germline V gene are SGHRS and YFSETQ. After removal of 2 bases from V and 7 bases from J, the junction contained 9 bases not matched to a gene. In DNA form, the CDR3 reads TGCGCCAGCAGCTTCTCCTGGGACAGGGGACGGAATGAGCAGTTCTTC. Its translation is CASSFSWDRGRNEQFF.

The chain joins TRBV20-1 to TRBJ2-7; the D is unclear. CDR3 length equals 10 residues. Per the germline V gene, CDR1 is DFQATT and CDR2 is SNEGSKA (reference sequence). The ends were cut back, 3 bases at V and 4 bases at J, with 4 bases in the middle. The CDR3 DNA is TGCAGTGCTAGCGGGTACGAGCAGTACTTC. It specifies CSASGYEQYF.

The CDR3 reads CATTRTGVGEQYF. The CDR3 DNA is TGTGCCACCACCAGGACAGGGGTTGGCGAGCAGTACTTC. This chain uses TRBV2 with TRBJ2-7; 9 bases are shared with TRBD1. V lost 10 bases to trimming and J lost 6 bases; unmatched junction nucleotides: 10. CDR3 length equals 13 residues. Germline assignment: CDR1 SNHLY and CDR2 FYNNEI. The whole variable domain, filled in from reference TRBV2 and TRBJ2-7, reads EPEVTQTPSHQVTQMGQEVILRCVPISNHLYFYWYRQILGQKVEFLVSFYNNEISEKSEIFDDQFSVERPDGSNFTLKIRSTKLEDSAMYFCATTRTGVGEQYFGPGTRLTVT.

The J gene is TRBJ1-5, the V gene TRBV19, with D hard to call. Germline loops: CDR1 LNHDA, CDR2 SQIVND (reference sequence). The CDR3 has 12 amino acids. Trimming stripped 2 bases from V and 7 bases from J, with 6 bases between. The CDR3 coding sequence is TGTGCCAGTAGTATAAGCATACAGCCCCAGCATTTT. Translation: CASSISIQPQHF.

The chain links TRBV19 to TRBJ2-6; D ambiguous. This CDR3 region has 17 residues. Deletions cut 7 bases from V and 5 bases from J, with 21 bases between. CDR1 LNHDA and CDR2 SQIVND come from the germline V gene (reference sequence). DNA of the CDR3: TGTGCCAGTAATGAGGCAGCCGCGAGAGGTCGGGCCAACGTCCTGACTTTC. Translation gives CASNEAAARGRANVLTF.

This chain uses TRBV19 with TRBJ2-1, with 11 bases lining up with TRBD2. J gave up 9 bases and V 5 bases, and 9 bases lay outside the gene matches. The CDR3 is 15 residues long. Germline assignment: CDR1 LNHDA and CDR2 SQIVND (reference sequence). The CDR3 spells CASSPRTSGPPEQFF. CDR3 coding DNA: TGTGCCAGTAGTCCGAGGACTAGCGGGCCACCTGAGCAGTTCTTC.

This chain uses TRBV28 with TRBJ1-2, with a tentative D call TRBD1 (6 bases). V shed 5 bases and J shed 4 bases, with 11 bases lying between them. Germline V gene lookup returns CDR1 MDHEN and CDR2 SYDVKM. The CDR3 spans 13 residues. CDR3 sequence: CASSTQGVYGYTF. CDR3 sequence (DNA): TGTGCCAGCAGTACACAGGGCGTCTATGGCTACACCTTC.

The chain joins TRBV5-4 to TRBJ2-5, with 7 nucleotides matching TRBD1. Germline CDR1 and CDR2: SGHNT and YYREEE (reference sequence). With 4 bases clipped from V and 4 bases from J, the junction kept 10 bases outside the gene matches. The CDR3 runs to 15 residues. The CDR3 region has the DNA TGTGCCAGCAGCCGGAGACAGGGTGGTAGAGAGACCCAGTACTTC. It translates to CASSRRQGGRETQYF.

In DNA form, the CDR3 reads TGTGCCAGCAGCCCCAACACGGGGAGGCTAGCAGTGCAGTACTTC. Amino acids: CASSPNTGRLAVQYF. This chain joins TRBV28 and TRBJ2-7; D might be TRBD2 (6 bases). The CDR3 length is 15 residues. Trimming took off 6 bases at V and 9 bases at J, with 24 bases between the two ends. Germline V gene data show CDR1 as MDHEN and CDR2 as SYDVKM.

This sequence joins TRBV5-4 and TRBJ1-2; 8 bases agree with TRBD1. Germline lookup yields CDR1 SGHNT and CDR2 YYREEE (reference sequence). V was pared by 0 bases and J by 5 bases, with 6 bases of the junction left unmatched. This CDR3 spans 15 amino acids. The DNA of the CDR3 is TGTGCCAGCAGCTTGGGGCAGGGGGCGTTGTATGGCTACACCTTC. This encodes CASSLGQGALYGYTF.

The chain is built from TRBV6-6 and TRBJ1-4; a possible D gene is TRBD1 (5 bases). The germline CDR1 and CDR2 sequences are MNHNY and SVGAGI (reference sequence). CDR3 length equals 15 residues. V was cut by 4 bases and J by 8 bases, with 17 bases left in between. The CDR3 DNA sequence: TGTGCCAGCAGTTTTCACAGGAACCTGGGGGAAAAACTGTTTTTT. It specifies CASSFHRNLGEKLFF.

The chain has TRBV30 and TRBJ2-5; maybe TRBD1 (6 bases). V lost 1 base, J lost 7 bases, and 19 bases lay in between. From germline, CDR1 is GTSNPN and CDR2 SVGIG (reference sequence). The CDR3 contains 15 residues. CDR3 bases: TGTGCCTGGAGTGGGACAGCCTTTAGTTGGGGGACCCAGTACTTC. Protein sequence: CAWSGTAFSWGTQYF.

The chain carries TRBV7-6 and TRBJ2-7; 7 bases agree with TRBD2. The germline V gene has CDR1 SGHVS and CDR2 FNYEAQ. V shed 4 bases, J shed 6 bases, and the junction held 9 bases outside the gene matches. The length of the CDR3 is 14 residues. The chain's CDR3 is CASSSSPGTTEQYF. In nucleotides, the CDR3 is TGTGCCAGCAGCTCCTCACCCGGGACTACCGAGCAGTACTTC.

The chain links TRBV18 to TRBJ2-3; D call uncertain. V was cut by 6 bases and J by 1 base, with 11 bases left in between. Germline loops: CDR1 KGHSH, CDR2 LQKENI. The CDR3 is 14 residues long. The CDR3 region has the DNA TGTGCCAGCTCGCGAGGATCCCGCACAGATACGCAGTATTTT. It yields the protein CASSRGSRTDTQYF.

The V call is TRBV5-1, the J call TRBJ2-2; D is unresolved. Germline CDR1 and CDR2: SGHRS and YFSETQ. V lost 1 base and J lost 0, with 10 bases in between. This CDR3 comprises 16 residues. Here the CDR3 DNA reads TGCGCCAGCAGCTTGACCCCAGGTACGAACACCGGGGAGCTGTTTTTT. It encodes CASSLTPGTNTGELFF.

The chain combines TRBV7-2 with TRBJ2-7, with D unresolved. The CDR3 extends over 14 amino acids. V dropped 0 bases and J dropped 7 bases, with 13 bases sitting between them. In germline, CDR1 is SGHTA, CDR2 FQGNSA. Here the CDR3 reads CASSLAPGSGEQYF. The CDR3 region has the DNA TGTGCCAGCAGCTTAGCGCCAGGCAGTGGGGAGCAGTACTTC.

The genes are TRBV2 and TRBJ2-2; 8 bases map to TRBD2. V shed 6 bases, J shed 0 bases, and the junction held 3 bases outside the gene matches. The V gene's germline CDR1 is SNHLY and CDR2 FYNNEI. This CDR3 has 15 amino acids. In nucleotides, the CDR3 is TGTGCCAGCAGGAGAGCGGGAGCGAACACCGGGGAGCTGTTTTTT. Encoded protein: CASRRAGANTGELFF.

This chain links TRBV12-2 with TRBJ2-1; the table's D gene call, TRBD1, was not cross checked with the DNA. TRBV12-2 is a known pseudogene. The CDR3 totals 20 residues. CDR3 sequence (DNA): TGTGCAAGTCGCGCCGCAATCCGGGACAGGGGACCCCTTTCCTACAATGAGCAGTTCTTC. Amino acids: CASRAAIRDRGPLSYNEQFF.

The chain couples TRBV4-1 to TRBJ2-3; possible D gene TRBD2, 5 bases. Germline CDR1 MGHRA, CDR2 YSYEKL. V was trimmed by 0 bases and J by 2 bases, leaving 9 bases between them. The CDR3 extends over 15 amino acids. For the CDR3, the DNA is TGCGCCAGCAGCCAAGAGGGAGTTCCCACAGATACGCAGTATTTT. Amino acid sequence: CASSQEGVPTDTQYF.

In its sample, this clone was seen a few times. The CDR3 nucleotides are TGTGCCAGCAGTGAGGTGACTTCCACCGGGGAGCTGTTTTTT. Translation: CASSEVTSTGELFF. The V and J genes are TRBV2 and TRBJ2-2; D ambiguous. Trimming stripped 3 bases from V and 4 bases from J, with 9 bases between. The germline V gene encodes CDR1 SNHLY and CDR2 FYNNEI. The CDR3 length is 14 residues.

The sample holds a few counts of this clone. The chain uses TRBV2 and TRBJ2-7; 11 bases line up with TRBD2. V lost 9 bases, J lost 5 bases, and 0 bases stayed unmatched. The CDR3 totals 11 residues. Germline-derived CDR1 and CDR2 are SNHLY and FYNNEI. CDR3 in DNA: TGTGCCAGGGGACTAGCGGACGAGCAGTACTTC. This translates into CARGLADEQYF.

J is TRBJ2-1 and V is TRBV6-1; TRBD2 might be the D (6 bases). V was pared by 2 bases and J by 4 bases, with 15 bases between. The CDR3 extends over 16 amino acids. Germline values: CDR1 MNHNS, CDR2 SASEGT. This chain's CDR3 is CASSEQRASEYNEQFF. The CDR3 bases are TGTGCCAGCAGTGAACAGAGGGCTAGCGAGTACAATGAGCAGTTCTTC.

The chain joins TRBV18 to TRBJ2-7, with D hard to call. The V gene's germline CDR1 is KGHSH and CDR2 LQKENI. Trimming shortened V by 6 bases and J by 6 bases, and 12 bases separated the two germline ends. The CDR3 spans 12 residues. The CDR3, as DNA: TGTGCCAGCTCTGAGGATCGAGGCGAGCAGTACTTC. Encoded protein: CASSEDRGEQYF.